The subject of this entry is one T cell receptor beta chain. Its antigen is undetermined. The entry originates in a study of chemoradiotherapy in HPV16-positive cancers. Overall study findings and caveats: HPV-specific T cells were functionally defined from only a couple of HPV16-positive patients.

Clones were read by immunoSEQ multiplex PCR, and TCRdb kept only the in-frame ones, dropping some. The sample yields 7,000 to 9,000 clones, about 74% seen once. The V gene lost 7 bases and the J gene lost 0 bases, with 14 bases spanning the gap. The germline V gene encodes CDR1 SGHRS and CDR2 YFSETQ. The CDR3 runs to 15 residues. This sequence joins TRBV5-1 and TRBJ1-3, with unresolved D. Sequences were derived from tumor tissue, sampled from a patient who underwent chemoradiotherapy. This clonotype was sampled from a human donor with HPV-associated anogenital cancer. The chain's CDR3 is CASGEGYNSGNTIYF. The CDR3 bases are TGCGCCAGCGGGGAGGGCTACAACTCTGGAAACACCATATATTTT.